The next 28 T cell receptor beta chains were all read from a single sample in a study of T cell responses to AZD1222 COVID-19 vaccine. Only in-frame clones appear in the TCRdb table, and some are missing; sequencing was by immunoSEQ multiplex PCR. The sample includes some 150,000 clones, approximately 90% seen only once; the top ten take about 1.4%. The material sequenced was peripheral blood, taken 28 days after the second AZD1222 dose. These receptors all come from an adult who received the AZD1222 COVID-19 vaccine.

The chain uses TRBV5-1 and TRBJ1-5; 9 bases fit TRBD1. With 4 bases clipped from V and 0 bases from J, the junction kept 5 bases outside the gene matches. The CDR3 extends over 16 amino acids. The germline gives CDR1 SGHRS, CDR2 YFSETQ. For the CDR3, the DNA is TGCGCCAGCAGCCCCGGGACAGGGAATAGCAATCAGCCCCAGCATTTT. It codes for CASSPGTGNSNQPQHF.

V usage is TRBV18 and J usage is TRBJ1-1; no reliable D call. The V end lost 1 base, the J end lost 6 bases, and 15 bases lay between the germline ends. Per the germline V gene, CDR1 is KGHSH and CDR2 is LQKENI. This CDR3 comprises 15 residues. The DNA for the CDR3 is TGTGCCAGCTCACCACAGAACAGCCTAGGCGCTGAAGCTTTCTTT. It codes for CASSPQNSLGAEAFF.

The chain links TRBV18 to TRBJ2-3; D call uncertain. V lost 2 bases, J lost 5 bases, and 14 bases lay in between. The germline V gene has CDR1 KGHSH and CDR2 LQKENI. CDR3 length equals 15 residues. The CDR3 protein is CASSPSKFTKDTQYF. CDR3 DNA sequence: TGTGCCAGCTCACCATCTAAATTCACAAAAGATACGCAGTATTTT.

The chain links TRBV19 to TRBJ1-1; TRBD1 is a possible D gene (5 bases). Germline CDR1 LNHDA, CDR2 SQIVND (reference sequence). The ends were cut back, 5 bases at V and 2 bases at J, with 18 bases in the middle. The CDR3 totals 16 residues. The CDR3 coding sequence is TGTGCCAGTAGTCCTGTTCCTATCAGGGTTAACACTGAAGCTTTCTTT. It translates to CASSPVPIRVNTEAFF.

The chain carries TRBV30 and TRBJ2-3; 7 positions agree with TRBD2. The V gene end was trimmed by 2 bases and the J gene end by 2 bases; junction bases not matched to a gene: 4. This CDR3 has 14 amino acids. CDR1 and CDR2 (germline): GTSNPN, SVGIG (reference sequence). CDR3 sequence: CAWSKRDPTDTQYF. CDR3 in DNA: TGTGCCTGGAGTAAGCGGGACCCCACAGATACGCAGTATTTT.

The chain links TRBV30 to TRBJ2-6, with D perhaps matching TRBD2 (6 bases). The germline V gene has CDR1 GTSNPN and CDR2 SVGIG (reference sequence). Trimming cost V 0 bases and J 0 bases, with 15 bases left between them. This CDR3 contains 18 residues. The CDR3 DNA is TGTGCCTGGAGTGTATTTTGGGGGGATTCCTCTGGGGCCAACGTCCTGACTTTC. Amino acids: CAWSVFWGDSSGANVLTF.

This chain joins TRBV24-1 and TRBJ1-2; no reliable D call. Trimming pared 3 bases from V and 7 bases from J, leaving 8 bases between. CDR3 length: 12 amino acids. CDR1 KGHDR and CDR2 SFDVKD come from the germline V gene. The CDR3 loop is CATSDPWGGYTF. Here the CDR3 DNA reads TGTGCCACCAGTGATCCATGGGGTGGCTACACCTTC.

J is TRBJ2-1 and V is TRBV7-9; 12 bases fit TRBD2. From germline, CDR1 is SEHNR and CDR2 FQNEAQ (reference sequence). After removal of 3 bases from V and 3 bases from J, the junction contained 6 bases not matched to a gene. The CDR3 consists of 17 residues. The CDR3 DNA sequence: TGTGCCAGCAGCTTCGAACTAGCGGGAGGCCACTACAATGAGCAGTTCTTC. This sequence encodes CASSFELAGGHYNEQFF.

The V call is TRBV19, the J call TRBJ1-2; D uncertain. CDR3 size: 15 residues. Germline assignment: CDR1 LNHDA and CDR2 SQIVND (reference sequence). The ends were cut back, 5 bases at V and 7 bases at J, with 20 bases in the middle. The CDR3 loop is CASSQPPTWTGGYTF. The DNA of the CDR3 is TGTGCCAGTAGTCAACCCCCGACGTGGACCGGTGGCTACACCTTC.

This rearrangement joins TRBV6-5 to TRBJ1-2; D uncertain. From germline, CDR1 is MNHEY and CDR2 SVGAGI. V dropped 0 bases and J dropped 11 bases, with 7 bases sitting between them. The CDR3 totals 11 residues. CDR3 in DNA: TGTGCCAGCAGTTACTCGATCGGTTACACCTTC. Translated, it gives CASSYSIGYTF.

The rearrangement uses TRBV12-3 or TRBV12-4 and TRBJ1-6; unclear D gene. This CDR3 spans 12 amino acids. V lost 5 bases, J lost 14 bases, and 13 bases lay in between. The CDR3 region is CASSGRGMALHF. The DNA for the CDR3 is TGTGCCAGCAGTGGGCGAGGGATGGCCCTCCACTTT.

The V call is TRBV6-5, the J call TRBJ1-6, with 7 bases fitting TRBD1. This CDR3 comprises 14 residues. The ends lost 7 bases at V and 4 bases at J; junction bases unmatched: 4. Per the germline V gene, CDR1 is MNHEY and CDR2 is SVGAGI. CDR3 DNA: TGTGCCAGCAAACCGGGACAGTATAATTCACCCCTCCACTTT. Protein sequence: CASKPGQYNSPLHF.

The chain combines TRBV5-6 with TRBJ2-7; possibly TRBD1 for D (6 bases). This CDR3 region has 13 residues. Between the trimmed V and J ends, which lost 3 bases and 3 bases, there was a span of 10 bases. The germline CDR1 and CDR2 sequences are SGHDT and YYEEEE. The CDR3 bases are TGTGCCAGCAGCTGGCGACAGGACTACGAGCAGTACTTC. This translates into CASSWRQDYEQYF.

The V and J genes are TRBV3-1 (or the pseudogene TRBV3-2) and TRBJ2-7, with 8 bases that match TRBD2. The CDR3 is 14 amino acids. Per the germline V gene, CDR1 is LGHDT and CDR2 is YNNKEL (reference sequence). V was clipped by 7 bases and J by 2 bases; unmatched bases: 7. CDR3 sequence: CASKATGGAYEQYF. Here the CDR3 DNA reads TGTGCCAGCAAAGCTACGGGGGGGGCCTACGAGCAGTACTTC.

The CDR3 protein is CASSENRRDTDTQYF. The CDR3 coding sequence is TGTGCCAGCAGCGAAAATCGAAGGGACACAGATACGCAGTATTTT. The rearrangement links TRBV7-9 to TRBJ2-3, with D unclear. CDR1 and CDR2 (germline): SEHNR, FQNEAQ (reference sequence). Trimming removed 5 bases at V and 2 bases at J, with 14 bases between. CDR3 size: 15 residues.

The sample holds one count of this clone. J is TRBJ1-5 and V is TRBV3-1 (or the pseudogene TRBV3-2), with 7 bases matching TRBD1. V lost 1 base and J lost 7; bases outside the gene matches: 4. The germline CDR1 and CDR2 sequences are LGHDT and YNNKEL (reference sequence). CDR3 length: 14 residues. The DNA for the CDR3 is TGTGCCAGCAGCCAAGGACAGGGAAGCCAGCCCCAGCATTTT. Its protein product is CASSQGQGSQPQHF.

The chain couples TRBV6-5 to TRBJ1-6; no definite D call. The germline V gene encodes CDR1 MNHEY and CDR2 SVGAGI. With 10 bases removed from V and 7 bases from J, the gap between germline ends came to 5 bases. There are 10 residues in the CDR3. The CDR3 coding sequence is TGTGCCACCTCCAATTCACCCCTCCACTTT. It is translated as CATSNSPLHF.

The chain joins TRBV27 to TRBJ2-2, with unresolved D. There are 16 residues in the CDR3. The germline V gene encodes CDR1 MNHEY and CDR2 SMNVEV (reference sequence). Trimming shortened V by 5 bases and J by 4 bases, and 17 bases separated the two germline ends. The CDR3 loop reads CASSPSPVAATGELFF. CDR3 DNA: TGTGCCAGCAGTCCCTCGCCAGTGGCCGCCACCGGGGAGCTGTTTTTT.

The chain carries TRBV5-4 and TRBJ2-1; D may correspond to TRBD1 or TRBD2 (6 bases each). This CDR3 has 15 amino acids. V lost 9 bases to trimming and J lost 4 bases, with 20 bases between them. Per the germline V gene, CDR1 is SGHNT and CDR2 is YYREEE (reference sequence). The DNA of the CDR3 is TGTGCCATCGAAGATTGGGGGGCATGGTACAATGAGCAGTTCTTC. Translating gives CAIEDWGAWYNEQFF. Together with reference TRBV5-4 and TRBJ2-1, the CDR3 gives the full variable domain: ETGVTQSPTHLIKTRGQQVTLRCSSQSGHNTVSWYQQALGQGPQFIFQYYREEENGRGNFPPRFSGLQFPNYSSELNVNALELDDSALYLCAIEDWGAWYNEQFFGPGTRLTVL.

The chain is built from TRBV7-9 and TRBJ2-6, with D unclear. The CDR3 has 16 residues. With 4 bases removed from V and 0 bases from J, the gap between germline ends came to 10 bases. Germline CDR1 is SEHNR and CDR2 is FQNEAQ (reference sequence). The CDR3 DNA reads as TGTGCCAGCAGCTCCTCGGTCCTCTCTGGGGCCAACGTCCTGACTTTC. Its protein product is CASSSSVLSGANVLTF.

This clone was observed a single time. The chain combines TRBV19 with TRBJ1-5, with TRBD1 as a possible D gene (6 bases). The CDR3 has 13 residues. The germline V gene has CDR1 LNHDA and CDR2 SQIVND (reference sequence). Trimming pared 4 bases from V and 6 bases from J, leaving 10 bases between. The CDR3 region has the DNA TGTGCCAGTAGTAAGGGGGAAGGTCAGCCCCAGCATTTT. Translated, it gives CASSKGEGQPQHF. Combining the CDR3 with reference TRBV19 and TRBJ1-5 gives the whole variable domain DGGITQSPKYLFRKEGQNVTLSCEQNLNHDAMYWYRQDPGQGLRLIYYSQIVNDFQKGDIAEGYSVSREKKESFPLTVTSAQKNPTAFYLCASSKGEGQPQHFGDGTRLSIL.

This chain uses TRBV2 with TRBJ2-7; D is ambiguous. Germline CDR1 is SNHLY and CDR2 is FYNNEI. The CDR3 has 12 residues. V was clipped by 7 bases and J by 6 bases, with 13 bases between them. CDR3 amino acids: CASKPGPAEQYF. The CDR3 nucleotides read TGTGCCAGCAAGCCGGGTCCCGCCGAGCAGTACTTC.

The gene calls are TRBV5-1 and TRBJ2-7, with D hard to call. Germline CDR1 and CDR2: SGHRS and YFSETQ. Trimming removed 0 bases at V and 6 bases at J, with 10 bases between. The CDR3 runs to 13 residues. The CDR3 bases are TGCGCCAGCAGCTTGGCCGCGTCCCGCGAGCAGTACTTC. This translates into CASSLAASREQYF. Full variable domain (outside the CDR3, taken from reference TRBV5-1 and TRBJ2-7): KAGVTQTPRYLIKTRGQQVTLSCSPISGHRSVSWYQQTPGQGLQFLFEYFSETQRNKGNFPGRFSGRQFSNSRSEMNVSTLELGDSALYLCASSLAASREQYFGPGTRLTVT.

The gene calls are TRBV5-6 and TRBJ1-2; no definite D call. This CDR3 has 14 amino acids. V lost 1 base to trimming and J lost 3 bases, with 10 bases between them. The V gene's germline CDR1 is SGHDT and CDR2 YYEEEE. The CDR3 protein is CASSLITSHYGYTF. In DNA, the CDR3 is TGTGCCAGCAGCTTGATTACCAGTCACTATGGCTACACCTTC.

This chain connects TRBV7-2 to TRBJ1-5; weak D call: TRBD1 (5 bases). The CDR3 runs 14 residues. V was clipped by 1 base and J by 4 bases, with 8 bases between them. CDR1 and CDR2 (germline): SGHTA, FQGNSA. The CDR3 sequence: CASSLVGGNQPQHF. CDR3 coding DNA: TGTGCCAGCAGCTTAGTGGGGGGTAATCAGCCCCAGCATTTT.

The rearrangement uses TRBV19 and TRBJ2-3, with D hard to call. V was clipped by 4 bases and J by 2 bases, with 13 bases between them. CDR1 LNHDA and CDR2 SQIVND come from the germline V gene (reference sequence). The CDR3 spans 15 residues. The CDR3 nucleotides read TGTGCCAGTAGTACAACCGGGCTAAACACAGATACGCAGTATTTT. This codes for CASSTTGLNTDTQYF.

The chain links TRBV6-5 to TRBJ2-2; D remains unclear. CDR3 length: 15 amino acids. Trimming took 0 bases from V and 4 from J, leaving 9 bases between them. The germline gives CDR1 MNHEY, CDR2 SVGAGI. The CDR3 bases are TGTGCCAGCAGTTACTCGTTAGGCAGCACCGGGGAGCTGTTTTTT. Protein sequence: CASSYSLGSTGELFF.

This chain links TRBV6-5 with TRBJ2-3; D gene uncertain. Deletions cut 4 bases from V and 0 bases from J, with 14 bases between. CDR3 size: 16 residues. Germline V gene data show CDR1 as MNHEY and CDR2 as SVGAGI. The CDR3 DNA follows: TGTGCCAGCAGTTTGTCTGGGCCTCCTAGCACAGATACGCAGTATTTT. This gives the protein CASSLSGPPSTDTQYF.